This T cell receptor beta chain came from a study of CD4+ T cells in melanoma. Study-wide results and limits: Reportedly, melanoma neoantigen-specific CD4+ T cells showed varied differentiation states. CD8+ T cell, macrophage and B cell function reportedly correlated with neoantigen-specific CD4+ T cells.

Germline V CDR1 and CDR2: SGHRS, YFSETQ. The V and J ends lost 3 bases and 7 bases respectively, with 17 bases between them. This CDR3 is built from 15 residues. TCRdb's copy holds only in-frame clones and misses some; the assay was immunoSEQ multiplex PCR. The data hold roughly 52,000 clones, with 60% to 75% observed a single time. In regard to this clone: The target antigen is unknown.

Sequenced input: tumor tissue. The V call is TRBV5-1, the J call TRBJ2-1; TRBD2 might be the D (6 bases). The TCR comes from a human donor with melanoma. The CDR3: CASSSAGLRANEQFF. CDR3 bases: TGCGCCAGCAGCTCCGCGGGACTCCGGGCGAATGAGCAGTTCTTC.